This paragraph covers one T cell receptor beta chain sequence. Germline CDR1 and CDR2: LNHDA and SQIVND (reference sequence). This CDR3 is 17 amino acids long. V was pared by 1 base and J by 2 bases, with 17 bases between. This record belongs to a study of blood T cell repertoires in COVID-19. Study information: Both acute and convalescent COVID-19 samples were obtained from the United States, Italy and Spain. Sample material is recorded as cDNA or gDNA derived from T cells, B-cell-depleted T cells, or PBMCs.

Original processing notes: By means of reference gene primer amplification, nucleated cell counts were estimated. TCRdb's table, derived via immunoSEQ multiplex PCR, lists solely in-frame clones and lacks some. Clonal size and the V and J genes are those of that table, whereas D and trimming came from the DNA. The sample has around 230,000 clones, roughly nine tenths seen once. What was sequenced was peripheral blood. V is TRBV19 and J is TRBJ1-2; D remains unclear. The sequence derives from a man aged 35-49 years with acute or convalescent COVID-19. The CDR3 nucleotides are TGTGCCAGTAGTATAGGGAGGAGTATCACGGGAAACTATGGCTACACCTTC. It codes for CASSIGRSITGNYGYTF.